The next 9 T cell receptor beta chains were all read from a single sample in a study of blood T cells in healthy people across ages. A second 7 to 11 cycle PCR used barcoded and J-beta primers. TCRdb reanalysed the 5' RACE reads using MiXCR and keeps one entry per CDR3 protein. The data show about 1.5 million distinct CDR3 sequences, about 45% seen once. The sample comprised blood. These receptor sequences come from a woman younger than 30 in good health.

This clonotype turned up a few times. The chain joins TRBV5-1 to TRBJ1-1; perhaps TRBD1 as D (5 bases). The CDR3 consists of 12 residues. The V end was cut by 5 bases, the J end by 11 bases, with 16 bases between. Germline V gene sequence: CDR1 SGHRS, CDR2 YFSETQ. For the CDR3, the DNA is TGCGCCAGCAGTTCGTGGGGAGGGGAGGCTTTCTTT. Amino acids: CASSSWGGEAFF.

V and J are TRBV20-1 and TRBJ2-3, with D perhaps TRBD2 (5 bases). Germline lookup yields CDR1 DFQATT and CDR2 SNEGSKA (reference sequence). This CDR3 has 12 amino acids. V was cut by 6 bases and J by 0 bases, with 7 bases left in between. DNA of the CDR3: TGCAGTGCGTGGACTAGCACAGATACGCAGTATTTT. Translating gives CSAWTSTDTQYF.

This clonotype has just a few counts. The chain joins TRBV29-1 to TRBJ2-1; 8 bases fit TRBD2. In germline, CDR1 is SQVTM, CDR2 ANQGSEA. V dropped 7 bases and J dropped 3; count of bases not matched to a gene: 8. The CDR3 has 14 residues. CDR3 sequence (DNA): TGCAGCGCCACAACTAGCGGTGGCTACAATGAGCAGTTCTTC. Translating it yields CSATTSGGYNEQFF.

This clonotype appeared once. The rearrangement uses TRBV27 and TRBJ2-7; D call uncertain. The length of the CDR3 is 12 residues. Germline V lookup: CDR1 MNHEY, CDR2 SMNVEV (reference sequence). Trimming pared 7 bases from V and 2 bases from J, leaving 9 bases between. CDR3 region: CASNPIAYEQYF. The CDR3 DNA reads as TGTGCCAGCAATCCAATAGCCTACGAGCAGTACTTC.

This chain uses TRBV2 with TRBJ2-2; possibly TRBD2 for D (6 bases). This CDR3 has 14 amino acids. Germline CDR1 reads SNHLY; CDR2 reads FYNNEI. V was pared by 10 bases and J by 3 bases, with 15 bases between. CDR3 coding DNA: TGTGCCACCAGAGGAGGGGTGGACACCGGGGAGCTGTTTTTT. Amino acids: CATRGGVDTGELFF.

This chain uses TRBV18 with TRBJ2-1; the match to TRBD2 covers 7 bases. The DNA matches TRBJ2-7 better at its end, which makes the J call doubtful. The CDR3 extends over 16 amino acids. Germline values: CDR1 KGHSH, CDR2 LQKENI. The CDR3 region has the DNA TGTGCCAGCTCACCCTTTGGCGGGAGCTCCTACAATGAGCAGTACTTC. Amino acids: CASSPFGGSSYNEQYF.

The chain recombines TRBV15 with TRBJ2-3; TRBD2 matches at 8 bases. Trimming took 0 bases from V and 4 from J; bases not matched to a gene: 9. The CDR3 loop spans 17 amino acids. Looked up from germline, CDR1 is LNHNV and CDR2 is YYDKDF (reference sequence). In DNA form, the CDR3 reads TGTGCCACCAGCAGAGATCATGTTGCGGGAGGCCCAGATACGCAGTATTTT. Translated: CATSRDHVAGGPDTQYF.

Comments on this clonotype: An end of the junction does not agree with germline; a read error may underlie this. The genes are TRBV3-1 and TRBJ1-1; TRBD1 is a possible D gene (5 bases). Per germline, CDR1 LGHDT and CDR2 YNNKEL (reference sequence). This CDR3 is 13 amino acids long. CDR3 coding DNA: TGCGCCAGCAGTCAGGGAATGAACAATGAAGCTTTCTTT. This encodes CASSQGMNNEAFF.

This clonotype came up a few times. The chain's CDR3 is CASSQDSSWDRSFSPLHF. The DNA for the CDR3 is TGTGCCAGCAGCCAAGATTCCTCATGGGACAGGAGTTTTTCACCCCTCCACTTT. The V and J genes are TRBV3-1 and TRBJ1-6, with 8 positions matching TRBD1. With V trimmed by 0 bases and J by 9 bases, 13 bases remained unmatched. The CDR3 sequence is 18 residues long. Germline values: CDR1 LGHDT, CDR2 YNNKEL (reference sequence).